This TCR beta chain is from a study of cytomegalovirus exposure and HLA in healthy donors (dated by TCRdb to 2017 to 2019). A note on the overall study: According to an earlier analysis of 550 to 700 of the donors, some 180 million T cells yielded 120 million or so unique TCR beta sequences and about 300 Gb of sequence data. Typing coverage differed by locus: A, B, C, DRB1 and DQB1 were typed in roughly 620-630 donors, DQA1 in roughly 510, DPA1 in approximately 600, and DPB1 in 450 to 480. Using immunosequencing, the study profiled T cell repertoires from roughly 650 subjects and related those repertoires to cytomegalovirus serostatus. Every repertoire in the discovery cohort had been generated on one and the same sequencing platform. Donor age, sex, ethnicity and CMV serostatus were compiled alongside the repertoire data. Genome-wide SNP genotypes for about 60% of the roughly 700 donors were used in a later genetic analysis, which treated that subset as a discovery cohort. An early release that covered about 600 HLA-typed donors contained approximately 300 gigabases of sequencing data and around 80 million unique TCR sequences. The aim of the study was to test whether cataloging public T cell receptors could identify signatures of past pathogen exposure. Rather than using new phenotypic data, the later analysis identified candidate immune exposures from TCR beta sequences and from how often those sequences occurred across donors. Among about 400 genotyped donors of the cohort, an average of roughly 230,000 unique TCR beta nucleotide sequences was sequenced per donor, of which 15% to 20% were non-productive. The genetic ancestry cluster associated with self-reported Caucasian donors included over 80% of the approximately 430 genotyped donors. In addition to the first cohort of around 670 subjects, a separate validation cohort of 120 different subjects was used. HLA typing included class I and class II loci at four-digit resolution. An earlier analysis of several hundred of the donors applied high-throughput TCR beta sequencing to assess whether each TCR beta V gene segment acted as functional or pseudogenic. Several DR-DQ haplotypes were handled as single units for association and clustering, since linkage in the cohort was strong. A later analysis re-examined previously published TCR beta repertoires from hundreds of donors and added high-resolution HLA genotyping to investigate patterns of TCR occurrence. To predict cytomegalovirus infection status, the study combined high-throughput TCR immunosequencing, statistical association of individual TCRs with disease status, and machine learning. The full study reports these points: A cluster of highly shared sequence variants was judged likely to represent a technical artifact of the sequencing pipeline. Strong co-occurrence of HLA alleles, especially DR and DQ, made assigning TCR associations to individual alleles difficult. At a false discovery rate of 0.05, a later analysis linked around 17,000 TCR beta sequences to specific HLA alleles. Because some donors lacked HLA typing at each locus, the association tests relied only on the typed subset. A later analysis found that most CMV-associated TCR beta chains appeared HLA-restricted, with HLA associations seemingly driven largely by CMV exposure. Compared with the approximately 670-donor mean, donors in an Asian-associated ancestry cluster had fewer N-insertions in productive TCRs, according to a later genetic analysis. In this cohort, only TCR beta chains were sequenced, and detectable features were limited by the absence of alpha or paired-chain data. According to a later analysis, TCR association rates differed among HLA loci, with DRB1 alleles showing the most associated TCRs and HLA-C alleles showing the fewest. Because counts were too low, about 18 rarely observed V segments, including chromosome 9 orphons, were excluded from the earlier analysis of 587 of the donors. Linkage disequilibrium might explain the correlated functional status among segregating V segments, but an unknown experimental factor could not be excluded. The classifier was reported to diagnose cytomegalovirus status with high specificity and sensitivity in both the original and validation cohorts. In a later genetic analysis, a missense DCLRE1C variant was associated with V-gene and J-gene trimming of TCR beta chains, and the association was replicated in an independent cohort. A further reported finding was that TCR beta sequences accurately predicted the HLA-A and HLA-B alleles for most subjects in the first cohort. An earlier analysis of approximately 600 of the donors showed that most TCR beta V segments appeared in productive rearrangements either about 87% or about 30% of the time, which broadly matched IMGT annotations. A few of the identified cytomegalovirus-associated TCR beta chains were confirmed in vitro to be specific for cytomegalovirus antigens. Several of the top co-occurrence clusters appeared to be linked to parvovirus B19, influenza, CMV and Epstein-Barr virus, according to a later analysis. Presence/absence analyses assumed roughly uniform sequencing depth across donors, an assumption that may not hold. The authors suggested that the approach could potentially be extended to other disease states and immunological phenotypes. While some public TCRs were present in many individuals, most TCR sequences turned up only very rarely across donors. In a later analysis, HLA-associated TCR beta chains showed more clonal expansion and lower generation probabilities than non-associated chains that were equally common. Because the 87-base-pair reads could not distinguish some IMGT-functional V segments, including TRBV6-2 and TRBV6-3, those segments were excluded. In the study, around 150 TCR beta chains were listed as associated with cytomegalovirus. The only immune exposure information available for the cohort was CMV serostatus.

Spanning cysteine to phenylalanine, the CDR3 consists of 14 amino acids. Only CDR3 DNA remains: 42 bases, in frame from the first base. The cohort consisted of 666 healthy bone marrow donors. At the time of sampling, every cohort member was nominally healthy, though immune exposures that went unrecorded were likely present. The donor was CMV seronegative and was included in the group of under 450 seronegative cohort members. Every donor gave a peripheral blood sample, and the peripheral blood mononuclear cells from that sample were used for TCR beta sequencing. The Qiagen DNeasy Blood Extraction Kit was used to extract genomic DNA from the blood cell samples. Concerning this clone: The specificity of this receptor is unknown. Base qualities are not provided; no much larger clone lies one nucleotide away.

The receptor library was made with the immunoSEQ multiplex PCR assay. The multiplex PCR relied on a mix of 60 forward primers for TCR Vbeta segments and 13 reverse primers for TCR Jbeta segments. Amplification of the CDR3 region of rearranged TCR beta genes was performed with a multiplex PCR assay on genomic DNA. On the Illumina HiSeq System, the amplified TCR beta libraries were sequenced as 87-base-pair reads. In the authors' own workflow: In a later analysis, tens of millions of unique TCR beta chains were counted across the roughly 670 repertoires, and about 9.9 million of these chains were shared by at least two donors. Raw reads were error-corrected and collapsed into unique sequences by a nearest-neighbor algorithm in which closely related sequences were merged to remove PCR and sequencing errors. CDR3 sequences were aligned to IMGT reference sequences to assign V, D and J gene segments. For a sequence to be retained, a match of at least six nucleotides to both a V gene segment and a J gene segment was required. A rearrangement counted as productive if the CDR3 had no stop codons and remained in frame with V and J, and every other rearrangement counted as non-productive. Following IMGT convention, CDR3 was defined as the stretch from the second conserved V-encoded cysteine up to the conserved J-encoded phenylalanine. In an earlier analysis of around 540 of the donors, sequences lacking an unambiguous match to a single V gene segment were excluded. An earlier analysis of fewer than 650 of the donors classified V segments as functional when productive rearrangements were above 56.7% and as segregating when the standard deviation between donors was above 5%. A statistical classification framework was developed to diagnose cytomegalovirus status using the catalog of TCR beta chain sequences. In a later analysis, V and J genes were assigned by comparing TCR nucleotide sequences against IMGT/GENE-DB human TR gene sequences. Using the TCRdist pipeline, a later analysis assigned CDR3 sequences along with most-parsimonious VDJ recombination scenarios. A later analysis defined each TCR beta chain by its CDR3 amino acid sequence plus V-gene family, and excluded reads lacking a unique V-gene family. As a way to deal with suspected cross-contamination and a sequencing artifact, a later analysis dropped 592 nucleotide sequences that were highly shared and had low generation probability. In a later analysis, a clonal expansion index was calculated for each public chain from normalized within-repertoire ranks of inferred template counts. In a later analysis, generation probabilities were computed with a VDJ recombination model fitted to out-of-frame rearrangements, and the resulting probabilities were checked against IGoR. A later analysis scored TCR-TCR, TCR-HLA and TCR-CMV co-occurrence with hypergeometric tests, applying a repertoire-size bias correction to TCR pairs. A later analysis estimated false discovery rates by permuting HLA or CMV assignments 20 times. In a later analysis, co-occurring TCRs were grouped using DBSCAN, with TCRdist sequence similarity added in when clustering inside HLA-allele-positive subsets. Repertoires with fewer than 30,000 or more than 120,000 public chains were left out of co-occurrence clustering, as were a few repertoires with anomalous nucleotide sharing. TCRdb stores this immuneACCESS table with in-frame sequences only. Part of the clones is absent; in the studies checked, under half of the shortfall reflects unresolved V genes, and no reason is known for the rest. V and J calls and clone size are copied from that table; D and trimming were computed from the DNA. In all, the sample holds roughly 200,000 clones, and over 75% of those were seen once. Roughly 0.5% of the sample is held by the ten biggest clonotypes.

The clonotype comes from a woman in her 50s in good health and CMV-seronegative. Sequenced input: PBMCs. The V and J segments used are TRBV21-1 and TRBJ1-1. TRBV21-1 is recorded as a pseudogene. Here the CDR3 is given as CASSTAGEAPEAFF. The nucleotide sequence reads TGTGCCAGCAGCACAGCAGGAGAAGCCCCTGAAGCTTTCTTT.